The rows below give T cell receptor beta chains drawn from one sample of a study of cytomegalovirus exposure and HLA in healthy donors. Data came from immunoSEQ multiplex PCR; TCRdb stores just in-frame clones and leaves some out. The profile shows 150,000 or so clones, around 78% of them singletons. Sequencing input: PBMCs. These receptors all stem from a woman aged 50 to 65 in good health and CMV-seropositive. Both conserved end residues are part of each CDR3. The D gene is left open where the match is weak. Size values are once, few and many counts, or a class for expanded clones, and some rows have none.

clone size: few; D gene: NA; V gene: TRBV18; J gene: TRBJ1-3; CDR3 protein: CASSPSATSSGNTIYF; CDR3 DNA: TGTGCCAGCTCACCATCGGCGACATCCTCTGGAAACACCATATATTTT
clone size: NA; D gene: NA; V gene: TRBV30; J gene: TRBJ1-4; CDR3 protein: CAWSPGTPNEKLFF; CDR3 DNA: TGTGCCTGGAGTCCGGGGACACCTAATGAAAAACTGTTTTTT
clone size: NA; D gene: NA; V gene: TRBV6-5; J gene: TRBJ2-3; CDR3 protein: CASTSDQGGTDTQYF; CDR3 DNA: TGTGCCAGCACCTCGGACCAAGGGGGCACAGATACGCAGTATTTT
clone size: NA; D gene: NA; V gene: TRBV5-8; J gene: TRBJ1-3; CDR3 protein: CASSLGLTGSGNTIYF; CDR3 DNA: TGTGCCAGCAGCTTGGGGTTAACAGGCTCTGGAAACACCATATATTTT
clone size: NA; D gene: NA; V gene: TRBV5-4; J gene: TRBJ1-2; CDR3 protein: CASSSTRGSPQGYTF; CDR3 DNA: TGTGCCAGCAGCTCCACCCGGGGGTCCCCTCAAGGCTACACCTTC
clone size: NA; D gene: NA; V gene: TRBV19; J gene: TRBJ2-5; CDR3 protein: CASGQETQYF; CDR3 DNA: TGTGCTAGCGGACAAGAGACCCAGTACTTC
clone size: NA; D gene: TRBD1; V gene: TRBV7-6; J gene: TRBJ2-5; CDR3 protein: CASSLGASRGMETQYF; CDR3 DNA: TGTGCCAGCAGCTTAGGGGCATCCAGGGGGATGGAGACCCAGTACTTC
clone size: NA; D gene: TRBD2; V gene: TRBV5-1; J gene: TRBJ2-3; CDR3 protein: CASSQGVAGGRSTDTQYF; CDR3 DNA: TGCGCCAGCAGCCAGGGAGTAGCGGGGGGGCGGAGCACAGATACGCAGTATTTT
clone size: NA; D gene: NA; V gene: TRBV19; J gene: TRBJ1-2; CDR3 protein: CASTGQSNGYTF; CDR3 DNA: TGTGCCAGTACAGGACAGAGCAATGGCTACACCTTC
clone size: NA; D gene: NA; V gene: TRBV4-2; J gene: TRBJ1-5; CDR3 protein: CASSQDGQYEQPQHF; CDR3 DNA: TGTGCCAGCAGCCAAGATGGGCAGTATGAGCAGCCCCAGCATTTT
clone size: NA; D gene: NA; V gene: TRBV30; J gene: TRBJ2-3; CDR3 protein: CAWTFAEEVTDTQYF; CDR3 DNA: TGTGCCTGGACTTTTGCGGAGGAGGTAACAGATACGCAGTATTTT
clone size: once; D gene: NA; V gene: TRBV11-3; J gene: TRBJ2-7; CDR3 protein: CASSLSFSRAPYEQYF; CDR3 DNA: TGTGCCAGCAGCCTTTCTTTTTCCAGGGCCCCCTACGAGCAGTACTTC
clone size: NA; D gene: TRBD2; V gene: TRBV27; J gene: TRBJ2-5; CDR3 protein: CASSFSGRGGGETQYF; CDR3 DNA: TGTGCCAGCAGTTTTTCAGGGAGGGGTGGGGGGGAGACCCAGTACTTC
clone size: NA; D gene: TRBD2; V gene: TRBV11-1; J gene: TRBJ2-1; CDR3 protein: CASSSRGGQRGNNEQFF; CDR3 DNA: TGTGCCAGCAGCTCCCGAGGGGGTCAGCGGGGGAACAATGAGCAGTTCTTC
clone size: few; D gene: TRBD1; V gene: TRBV29-1; J gene: TRBJ2-1; CDR3 protein: CSVTTGGDEQFF; CDR3 DNA: TGCAGCGTCACAACAGGGGGCGATGAGCAGTTCTTC
clone size: few; D gene: NA; V gene: TRBV7-2; J gene: TRBJ2-7; CDR3 protein: CASSLIEWGEAPYEQYF; CDR3 DNA: TGTGCCAGCAGCTTAATCGAGTGGGGGGAAGCGCCCTACGAGCAGTACTTC
clone size: NA; D gene: TRBD2; V gene: TRBV18; J gene: TRBJ2-1; CDR3 protein: CASSPPGLAGAGSYNEQFF; CDR3 DNA: TGTGCCAGCTCACCACCGGGACTAGCGGGGGCGGGGTCCTACAATGAGCAGTTCTTC
clone size: NA; D gene: NA; V gene: TRBV6-1; J gene: TRBJ1-2; CDR3 protein: CASSDGGIDHGYTF; CDR3 DNA: TGTGCCAGCAGTGACGGGGGTATTGATCATGGCTACACCTTC
clone size: few; D gene: TRBD1; V gene: TRBV13; J gene: TRBJ1-1; CDR3 protein: CASSLGTGGWNTEAFF; CDR3 DNA: TGTGCCAGCAGCTTAGGGACAGGGGGCTGGAACACTGAAGCTTTCTTT
clone size: NA; D gene: TRBD2; V gene: TRBV4-3; J gene: TRBJ2-7; CDR3 protein: CASSQFSGADEQYF; CDR3 DNA: TGCGCCAGCAGCCAGTTTAGCGGGGCTGACGAGCAGTACTTC
clone size: NA; D gene: NA; V gene: TRBV18; J gene: TRBJ1-1; CDR3 protein: CASSPGRGTEAFF; CDR3 DNA: TGTGCCAGCTCACCGGGGAGGGGCACTGAAGCTTTCTTT
clone size: NA; D gene: NA; V gene: TRBV15; J gene: TRBJ1-1; CDR3 protein: CATNDRDTLNTEAFF; CDR3 DNA: TGTGCCACCAACGACCGGGACACTCTGAACACTGAAGCTTTCTTT
clone size: NA; D gene: NA; V gene: TRBV7-2; J gene: TRBJ2-1; CDR3 protein: CASSLGTPDNEQFF; CDR3 DNA: TGTGCCAGCAGCTTGGGGACACCTGACAATGAGCAGTTCTTC
clone size: NA; D gene: TRBD2; V gene: TRBV7-2; J gene: TRBJ2-7; CDR3 protein: CASAVWGGFDEQYF; CDR3 DNA: TGTGCCAGCGCCGTCTGGGGAGGGTTCGACGAGCAGTACTTC
clone size: NA; D gene: TRBD2; V gene: TRBV6-1; J gene: TRBJ2-1; CDR3 protein: CASRLAVASYNEQFF; CDR3 DNA: TGTGCCAGCCGACTAGCTGTCGCTTCCTACAATGAGCAGTTCTTC
clone size: once; D gene: NA; V gene: TRBV5-1; J gene: TRBJ1-1; CDR3 protein: CASSTDSMNTEAFF; CDR3 DNA: TGCGCCAGCAGCACTGACAGCATGAACACTGAAGCTTTCTTT
clone size: few; D gene: NA; V gene: TRBV2; J gene: TRBJ1-2; CDR3 protein: CASSPRHRDTNNYGYTF; CDR3 DNA: TGTGCCAGCAGTCCTCGCCACCGGGACACCAATAACTATGGCTACACCTTC
clone size: few; D gene: NA; V gene: TRBV7-7; J gene: TRBJ1-4; CDR3 protein: CASSSGEGKLFF; CDR3 DNA: TGTGCTAGCAGCTCGGGGGAGGGAAAACTGTTTTTT
clone size: NA; D gene: TRBD2; V gene: TRBV27; J gene: TRBJ2-1; CDR3 protein: CASSLLLAGGYNEQFF; CDR3 DNA: TGTGCCAGCAGTTTACTTCTAGCGGGGGGCTACAATGAGCAGTTCTTC
clone size: NA; D gene: NA; V gene: TRBV30; J gene: TRBJ1-2; CDR3 protein: CAWSVSSGGYTF; CDR3 DNA: TGTGCCTGGAGTGTATCATCGGGGGGCTACACCTTC
clone size: NA; D gene: NA; V gene: TRBV11-2; J gene: TRBJ2-3; CDR3 protein: CASSLVLRDTQYF; CDR3 DNA: TGTGCCAGCAGCTTAGTCTTGAGGGATACGCAGTATTTT
clone size: NA; D gene: TRBD1; V gene: TRBV7-2; J gene: TRBJ1-1; CDR3 protein: CASSAQGAFTEAFF; CDR3 DNA: TGTGCCAGCAGCGCCCAGGGGGCATTCACTGAAGCTTTCTTT
clone size: NA; D gene: NA; V gene: TRBV15; J gene: TRBJ2-6; CDR3 protein: CATSRDLLNVLTF; CDR3 DNA: TGTGCCACCAGCAGAGATCTATTAAACGTCCTGACTTTC
clone size: once; D gene: NA; V gene: TRBV15; J gene: TRBJ2-2; CDR3 protein: CATSRDGEIGTLDTGELFF; CDR3 DNA: TGTGCCACCAGCAGAGATGGTGAAATTGGGACACTCGACACCGGGGAGCTGTTTTTT
clone size: NA; D gene: TRBD2; V gene: TRBV14; J gene: TRBJ2-5; CDR3 protein: CASSQVSSGGLETQYF; CDR3 DNA: TGTGCCAGCAGCCAAGTTTCCAGCGGGGGGCTGGAGACCCAGTACTTC
clone size: once; D gene: TRBD2; V gene: TRBV6-1; J gene: TRBJ2-5; CDR3 protein: CASSEGGSGGGHF; CDR3 DNA: TGTGCCAGCAGTGAAGGGGGTAGCGGGGGCGGGCACTTC
clone size: NA; D gene: NA; V gene: TRBV5-1; J gene: TRBJ1-4; CDR3 protein: CASSGGDDEKLFF; CDR3 DNA: TGCGCCAGCAGCGGGGGGGACGATGAAAAACTGTTTTTT